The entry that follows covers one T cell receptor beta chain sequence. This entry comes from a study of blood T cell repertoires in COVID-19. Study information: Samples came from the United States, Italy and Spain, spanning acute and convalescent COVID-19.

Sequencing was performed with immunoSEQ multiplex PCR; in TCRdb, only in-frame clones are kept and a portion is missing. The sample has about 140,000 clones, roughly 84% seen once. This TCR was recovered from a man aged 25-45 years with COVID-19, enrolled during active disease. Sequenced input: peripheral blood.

The CDR3 DNA reads as TGTGCCAGCAGTATGACTAGCGGGAGTAGCACAGATACGCAGTATTTT. This translates into CASSMTSGSSTDTQYF. The rearrangement uses TRBV9 and TRBJ2-3, with 12 bases lining up with TRBD2. Trimming removed 5 bases from V and 0 bases from J; junction bases left unmatched: 4. Germline loops: CDR1 SGDLS, CDR2 YYNGEE. The CDR3 runs 16 residues.